The rows below give T cell receptor beta chains drawn from one sample of a study of blood T cell repertoires in COVID-19. TCRdb's copy holds only in-frame clones and misses some; the assay was immunoSEQ multiplex PCR. The sample contains around 100,000 clones, roughly 90% of which appear only once. Source material: peripheral blood. These receptors all come from a man aged 45-65 years with active COVID-19. Each CDR3 is given with its conserved first and last residue. Fields, in order: D gene, J gene, CDR3 length, clone size, V gene, CDR3 DNA, CDR3 protein. D genes are given only for firm matches. Only some rows state a clone size, as once, few, many or a class for expanded clones.

D: .; J: TRBJ1-6; length: 16; size: .; V: TRBV6-1; DNA: TGTGCCAGCAGTGAAGCGTCGAGCCCGGTTGGTTCACCCCTCCACTTT; CDR3: CASSEASSPVGSPLHF
D: TRBD2; J: TRBJ2-3; length: 12; size: .; V: TRBV14; DNA: TGTGCCAGCAGCCCGCTCGGGACTAGTCAATATTTT; CDR3: CASSPLGTSQYF
D: .; J: TRBJ2-1; length: 13; size: .; V: TRBV12-3/TRBV12-4; DNA: TGTGCCAGCAGTCTAGAACAGGGGGGGGAGCAGTTCTTC; CDR3: CASSLEQGGEQFF
D: TRBD1; J: TRBJ2-1; length: 15; size: .; V: TRBV7-2; DNA: TGTGCCAGCAGCTCCGGGACAGGAGGATACAATGAGCAGTTCTTC; CDR3: CASSSGTGGYNEQFF
D: TRBD2; J: TRBJ2-1; length: 17; size: .; V: TRBV5-1; DNA: TGCGCCAGCAGCTTCCTAGCGGGGGGTAGCTCCTACAATGAGCAGTTCTTC; CDR3: CASSFLAGGSSYNEQFF
D: .; J: TRBJ2-5; length: 12; size: .; V: TRBV7-2; DNA: TGTGCCAGCAGCTTATCCCGAGAGACCCAGTACTTC; CDR3: CASSLSRETQYF
D: TRBD1; J: TRBJ1-3; length: 17; size: .; V: TRBV7-6; DNA: TGTGCCAGCAGCGCCACTCCAATGACAGGGGCTGGAAACACCATATATTTT; CDR3: CASSATPMTGAGNTIYF
D: TRBD2; J: TRBJ2-3; length: 16; size: .; V: TRBV5-1; DNA: TGCGCCAGCAGCTTGGTCAGGACGGGGGGTTTAGATACGCAGTATTTT; CDR3: CASSLVRTGGLDTQYF
D: TRBD2; J: TRBJ2-3; length: 16; size: .; V: TRBV25-1; DNA: TGTGCCAGCAGTGGCGGGACTAGCGGGGTAGCGGATACGCAGTATTTT; CDR3: CASSGGTSGVADTQYF
D: TRBD2; J: TRBJ2-2; length: 20; size: once; V: TRBV11-2; DNA: TGTGCCAGCAGCTTAGAACGATCCGGACTAGCGGGAGGAAACACCGGGGAGCTGTTTTTT; CDR3: CASSLERSGLAGGNTGELFF
D: .; J: TRBJ2-7; length: 14; size: .; V: TRBV6-5; DNA: TGTGCCAGCACCCTAACAGGGTCATCATACGAGCAGTACTTC; CDR3: CASTLTGSSYEQYF
D: TRBD1; J: TRBJ1-3; length: 17; size: .; V: TRBV19; DNA: TGTGCCAGTAGTTCACCGGGACAGCCACTCTCTGGAAACACCATATATTTT; CDR3: CASSSPGQPLSGNTIYF
D: TRBD2; J: TRBJ2-1; length: 19; size: .; V: TRBV5-6; DNA: TGTGCCAGCAGCTTGTGGGCTAGCGGGAGCGACCCCGACTACAATGAGCAGTTCTTC; CDR3: CASSLWASGSDPDYNEQFF
D: .; J: TRBJ2-5; length: 12; size: .; V: TRBV18; DNA: TGTGCCAGCTCAGACTCGGAAGAGACCCAGTACTTC; CDR3: CASSDSEETQYF
D: TRBD1; J: TRBJ1-1; length: 15; size: .; V: TRBV5-1; DNA: TGCGCCAGCAGCTTGGGGCCAGGGGGTAACACTGAAGCTTTCTTT; CDR3: CASSLGPGGNTEAFF
D: TRBD2; J: TRBJ2-1; length: 15; size: .; V: TRBV11-2; DNA: TGTGCCAGCAGCCGACTAGCCCCCTCCTACAATGAGCAGTTCTTC; CDR3: CASSRLAPSYNEQFF
D: .; J: TRBJ1-1; length: 15; size: .; V: TRBV15; DNA: TGTGCCACCAGCAGAGATCCCGGACCGGGGACTGAAGCTTTCTTT; CDR3: CATSRDPGPGTEAFF
D: TRBD2; J: TRBJ2-1; length: 14; size: .; V: TRBV3-1/TRBV3-2; DNA: TGTGCCACCAGAGGCCCTAGCGGGAGTGATGAGCAGTTCTTC; CDR3: CATRGPSGSDEQFF
D: TRBD1; J: TRBJ1-5; length: 15; size: .; V: TRBV5-1; DNA: TGCGCCAGCAGCAGGGACAGGGGCGGTATATGGCCCCAGCATTTT; CDR3: CASSRDRGGIWPQHF
D: .; J: TRBJ1-6; length: 14; size: .; V: TRBV6-5; DNA: TGTGCCAGCAGTCCGGACGGGAGGCGTTCACCCCTCCACTTT; CDR3: CASSPDGRRSPLHF
D: .; J: TRBJ1-2; length: 12; size: .; V: TRBV12-3/TRBV12-4; DNA: TGTGCCAGCAGTTTTACTCCCAATGGCTACACCTTC; CDR3: CASSFTPNGYTF
D: .; J: TRBJ2-1; length: 16; size: .; V: TRBV27; DNA: TGTGCCAGCAGTTTGTCTGGCGGAGGTCTTTACAATGAGCAGTTCTTC; CDR3: CASSLSGGGLYNEQFF
D: TRBD2; J: TRBJ2-3; length: 13; size: .; V: TRBV12-3/TRBV12-4; DNA: TGTGCCAGCAGCGGGGGGAGCACAGATACGCAGTATTTT; CDR3: CASSGGSTDTQYF
D: .; J: TRBJ2-2; length: 15; size: .; V: TRBV6-5; DNA: TGTGCCAGCGAGGGCGGGACTTGGAACACCGGGGAGCTGTTTTTT; CDR3: CASEGGTWNTGELFF
D: .; J: TRBJ2-1; length: 14; size: .; V: TRBV14; DNA: TGTGCCAGCAGCCAAGACTTACTTCTCGATGAGCAGTTCTTC; CDR3: CASSQDLLLDEQFF
D: TRBD1; J: TRBJ1-4; length: 15; size: .; V: TRBV11-2; DNA: TGTGCCAGCAGGGAGCAGGGGGAACTTGGTGAAAAACTGTTTTTT; CDR3: CASREQGELGEKLFF
D: .; J: TRBJ1-2; length: 16; size: .; V: TRBV12-2; DNA: TGTGCAAGTCGCCCCCTGTGGGGGCAGGAAATCTATGGCTACACCTTC; CDR3: CASRPLWGQEIYGYTF
D: .; J: TRBJ2-2; length: 12; size: .; V: TRBV27; DNA: TGTGCCAGCAGTCGGGGGACCGGGGAGCTGTTTTTT; CDR3: CASSRGTGELFF
D: TRBD1; J: TRBJ1-2; length: 13; size: .; V: TRBV18; DNA: TGTGCCAGCTCGCCTACAGGGGTCCATGGCTACACCTTC; CDR3: CASSPTGVHGYTF
D: TRBD1; J: TRBJ2-7; length: 14; size: .; V: TRBV11-3; DNA: TGTGCCAGCAGCCAAGGGGGCCCGGCTACCGAGCAGTACTTC; CDR3: CASSQGGPATEQYF
D: .; J: TRBJ2-1; length: 16; size: .; V: TRBV6-1; DNA: TGTGCCAGCAGTGAATTGGCGGGACGGCTATACAATGAGCAGTTCTTC; CDR3: CASSELAGRLYNEQFF
D: .; J: TRBJ2-5; length: 13; size: .; V: TRBV29-1; DNA: TGCAGCATCCGGCTCGGGGTTGGGGAGACCCAGTACTTC; CDR3: CSIRLGVGETQYF
D: .; J: TRBJ2-6; length: 13; size: once; V: TRBV29-1; DNA: TGCAGCGTGCGAGAGTCTGGGGCCAACGTCCTGACTTTC; CDR3: CSVRESGANVLTF
D: TRBD1; J: TRBJ2-1; length: 16; size: .; V: TRBV9; DNA: TGTGCCAGCAGCGTAGTAGCCAGGGGGTCCTACAATGAGCAGTTCTTC; CDR3: CASSVVARGSYNEQFF